This TCR beta chain was found in a study of TET2 disruption in CD19-targeted CAR T cells (dated by TCRdb to the late 2010s). In terms of the full investigation: The number of samples was determined by the original clinical trial design and by which samples were available, and no additional inclusion criteria were applied.

Paper-wide results and their limitations: Conclusions about the patient's CAR T cells rested on extensive analysis of a single subject.

The immunoSEQ assay was used to perform TCR beta chain deep sequencing. Turning to the authors' computational methods: Only productive TCR beta rearrangements were used to calculate clonotype frequencies. Not all clones reach the TCRdb copy of this immuneACCESS table, which keeps in-frame sequences only. Checked studies attribute under half of the gap to unresolved V genes and leave the rest unexplained. That table furnishes V, J and clone size, whereas the DNA furnished D and trimming. The sample table holds approximately 27,000 clones. The top ten constitute 1.9% of the sample. The meaning of the sample's treatment or condition label: autologous CTL019 cells: CD19 CAR with 4-1BB and CD3 zeta domains. TCR zeta and 4-1BB costimulatory signaling domains were incorporated into the CD19 CAR. Leukapheresis was used to collect the T cells for CTL019 manufacturing from peripheral blood. The DNeasy Blood and Tissue Kit was used to extract genomic DNA from pre-infusion T cells, peripheral blood, or sorted post-infusion T cells.

Points on this clone: Its specific antigen is unknown.

Sequenced here: CD8- CAR+ T cells sorted from cultured blood T cells, sampled for CD19 CAR T cell therapy. In light of the paper, this sample's cell subset or site label describes: CD8-negative CAR-positive T cells from the infusion product. This sequence originates from a man between 65 and 85 years old with chronic lymphocytic leukemia.

The covered CDR3 bases are TGTGCCAGCAGCTTAGTGTCAGGGGGTACTCAGCCC. This yields the protein CASSLVSGGTQP. The full CDR3 is CASSLVSGGTQPQHF. Rearrangement joined TRBV7-2 to TRBJ1-5, with 7 junctional bases fitting TRBD1. Sequencing ends 3 residues short of the CDR3 end; the germline J gene provides the rest. V is pruned by 1 base and J by 6 bases, leaving 6 bases of the junction without a gene match. The CDR3 runs 15 residues from the cysteine to the phenylalanine. The DNA covers only part of the CDR3, 36 bases in frame from base 1. CDR1 SGHTA and CDR2 FQGNSA are derived from the germline V gene.